This T cell receptor (beta chain) was found in a study of T-cell reconstitution after alpha-beta-depleted transplantation in children. Unique molecular identifiers were used to barcode this TCRbeta library. TCRdb used MiXCR to reprocess the PCR reads, holding one entry per CDR3 protein. Among about a million distinct CDR3 sequences listed, less than 30% were seen once. The CDR3 length is 17 residues. V trimming: 6 bases; J trimming: 0 bases; junction bases outside the gene matches: 8. Whole-study results and caveats: In some patients, recipient T cells and intrathymic progenitors surviving conditioning explained high day-60 diversity. After one year, T-cell counts and TCRbeta diversity mostly came from new T cells. Reportedly, roughly two months post-transplant, alpha-beta T cells arose from several hundred expanded graft clones.

Turning to this clonotype: Its antigen remains unidentified.

Sequenced here: PBMCs, mostly from graft donor cells, sampled 360 days after TCRalphabeta/CD19-depleted stem cell transplant. This TCR was sampled from a boy in the first two years of life who had a stem cell transplant for SCID, so the T cells may come from the graft donor. The chain uses TRBV12-3 or TRBV12-4 and TRBJ2-1; TRBD2 matches at 10 bases. For the CDR3, the DNA is TGTGCCAGCAGCCCACTAGCGGGGTCACTCTCCTACAATGAGCAGTTCTTC. Protein product: CASSPLAGSLSYNEQFF.